These T cell receptor beta chains were read from a single sample in a study of sequential checkpoint blockade in melanoma. Sequencing was performed with immunoSEQ multiplex PCR; in TCRdb, only in-frame clones are kept and a portion is missing. The table records 15,000 to 20,000 clones, 70% of them present only once. The sample consisted of CD8+ T cells sorted from blood (inferred from file names), taken from a patient given nivolumab and ipilimumab in sequence. These TCRs come from a human donor with melanoma. Both conserved end residues are part of each CDR3. The D gene is left open where the match is weak. Expanded clones are given a class, and other clones once, few, many or no size at all.

V gene	clone size	J gene	D gene	CDR3 protein	CDR3 DNA
TRBV15	medium-sized	TRBJ2-7	-	CATSRDPRVTSYEQYF	TGTGCCACCAGCAGAGATCCCAGGGTTACCTCCTACGAGCAGTACTTC
TRBV25-1	-	TRBJ2-7	TRBD2	CASSELYGGDSYEQYF	TGTGCCAGCAGTGAATTGTATGGGGGGGACTCCTACGAGCAGTACTTC
TRBV6-5	-	TRBJ2-1	-	CASSQRQSSYNEQFF	TGTGCCAGCAGTCAACGACAGAGCTCCTACAATGAGCAGTTCTTC
TRBV18	few	TRBJ2-1	TRBD2	CASSGTSGIAEQFF	TGTGCCAGCTCAGGGACTAGCGGGATTGCTGAGCAGTTCTTC
TRBV19	-	TRBJ2-1	-	CASRPVGSSYNEQFF	TGTGCCAGTAGACCTGTCGGGAGCTCCTACAATGAGCAGTTCTTC
TRBV4-1	few	TRBJ1-4	TRBD1	CASSQGKGAGEKLFF	TGCGCCAGCAGCCAAGGAAAGGGGGCGGGTGAAAAACTGTTTTTT
TRBV28	-	TRBJ2-3	TRBD1	CASRAYDGVPTGTDTQYF	TGTGCCAGCAGGGCGTATGATGGGGTTCCGACAGGGACAGATACGCAGTATTTT
TRBV27	once	TRBJ1-1	-	CASRARREEAFF	TGTGCCAGCAGGGCGAGGCGAGAAGAAGCTTTCTTT
TRBV4-1	-	TRBJ1-5	-	CASSHLNNQPQHF	TGCGCCAGCAGCCACCTAAACAATCAGCCCCAGCATTTT
TRBV19	-	TRBJ2-7	TRBD1	CASSISRDRRWQYF	TGTGCCAGTAGTATATCCCGGGACAGGCGTTGGCAGTACTTC
TRBV5-6	-	TRBJ2-2	-	CASSLAGVGELFF	TGTGCCAGCAGCTTGGCAGGGGTCGGGGAGCTGTTTTTT
TRBV7-3	-	TRBJ1-2	-	CASSPSGTHRRSGYTF	TGTGCCAGCAGCCCTTCCGGGACACATCGACGGAGTGGCTACACCTTC
TRBV27	-	TRBJ2-3	TRBD2	CASTPGLVTDTQYF	TGTGCCAGCACCCCGGGACTAGTCACAGATACGCAGTATTTT
TRBV11-2	-	TRBJ1-1	-	CASRMMEPKNTEAFF	TGTGCCAGCAGAATGATGGAGCCCAAAAACACTGAAGCTTTCTTT
TRBV27	-	TRBJ2-7	TRBD2	CASSPVTSAAYEQYF	TGTGCCAGCAGTCCTGTGACTAGCGCCGCCTACGAGCAGTACTTC
TRBV6-6	few	TRBJ2-5	-	CASSYTGRGETQYF	TGTGCCAGCAGTTATACAGGGCGCGGGGAGACCCAGTACTTC
TRBV4-1	-	TRBJ1-2	TRBD1	CASSPWTGRYGYTF	TGCGCCAGCAGCCCATGGACAGGGAGGTATGGCTACACCTTC
TRBV10-3	-	TRBJ2-7	-	CAIRSTDSYEQYF	TGTGCCATCAGATCGACTGACTCCTACGAGCAGTACTTC
TRBV4-2	-	TRBJ2-5	-	CASSQDWGVSETQYF	TGTGCCAGCAGCCAAGATTGGGGGGTTAGTGAGACCCAGTACTTC
TRBV6-1	-	TRBJ2-7	-	CASSAGFPYEQYF	TGTGCCAGCAGTGCAGGGTTTCCATACGAGCAGTACTTC
TRBV5-1	once	TRBJ2-2	-	CASDGGKGTGELFF	TGCGCCAGCGATGGGGGGAAAGGCACCGGGGAGCTGTTTTTT
TRBV4-1	-	TRBJ2-7	-	CASSPTLGGLYEQYF	TGCGCCAGCAGCCCCACTTTGGGCGGGTTGTACGAGCAGTACTTC
TRBV27	-	TRBJ1-4	TRBD1	CASSPGQGARANEKLFF	TGTGCCAGCAGTCCGGGACAGGGGGCGCGCGCTAATGAAAAACTGTTTTTT
TRBV19	-	TRBJ1-5	-	CASSSNRNSNQPQHF	TGTGCCAGTAGTTCTAACAGGAATAGCAATCAGCCCCAGCATTTT
TRBV7-9	-	TRBJ1-2	-	CASTWANYGYTF	TGTGCCAGCACCTGGGCCAACTATGGCTACACCTTC
TRBV7-8	-	TRBJ2-1	TRBD1	CASSGFTGDHNEQFF	TGTGCCAGCTCCGGTTTTACAGGGGACCACAATGAGCAGTTCTTC
TRBV14	few	TRBJ1-6	TRBD1	CASSQVSQGGSPLHF	TGTGCCAGCAGCCAAGTGAGCCAGGGGGGCTCACCCCTCCACTTT
TRBV29-1	few	TRBJ1-5	-	CSVEEREGQPQHF	TGCAGCGTTGAGGAGAGGGAGGGTCAGCCCCAGCATTTT
TRBV27	-	TRBJ2-1	-	CASSFPGGKTDEQFF	TGTGCCAGCAGTTTTCCCGGCGGGAAGACCGATGAGCAGTTCTTC
TRBV5-6	few	TRBJ2-7	-	CASNRDRTSSYEQYF	TGTGCCAGCAACCGGGACAGGACTAGCTCCTACGAGCAGTACTTC
TRBV11-2	-	TRBJ2-3	-	CASSLERGRGKRDTQYF	TGTGCCAGCAGCTTAGAAAGGGGCAGGGGAAAAAGGGATACGCAGTATTTT
TRBV7-9	-	TRBJ2-2	-	CANETVTGELFF	TGTGCCAACGAGACAGTTACCGGGGAGCTGTTTTTT
TRBV5-6	-	TRBJ2-7	TRBD2	CASSLGGGNEQYF	TGTGCCAGCAGCTTGGGGGGGGGAAACGAGCAGTACTTC
TRBV21-1	-	TRBJ1-5	-	CASSPRRGQGNSNQPQHF	TGTGCCAGCAGCCCCCGAAGAGGACAGGGGAATAGCAATCAGCCCCAGCATTTT
TRBV25-1	-	TRBJ1-2	-	CATTLGGGYTF	TGTGCCACCACGCTGGGGGGGGGCTACACCTTC
TRBV5-1	medium-sized	TRBJ2-1	TRBD1	CASSLVDRGYNEQFF	TGCGCCAGCAGCTTGGTGGACAGGGGTTACAATGAGCAGTTCTTC
TRBV4-1	-	TRBJ2-7	TRBD1	CASSQRTGEHEQYF	TGCGCCAGCAGCCAGAGGACAGGGGAACACGAGCAGTACTTC
TRBV18	few	TRBJ1-3	-	CASSPAPRRGNTIYF	TGTGCCAGCTCACCAGCCCCAAGGAGGGGAAACACCATATATTTT
TRBV9	few	TRBJ2-2	-	CASSVVHGELFF	TGTGCCAGCAGCGTAGTTCACGGGGAGCTGTTTTTT
TRBV4-2	-	TRBJ2-3	-	CASSQVEAATDTQYF	TGTGCCAGCAGCCAAGTTGAAGCGGCCACAGATACGCAGTATTTT
TRBV4-3	-	TRBJ1-2	-	CASSQDQQTLNYGYTF	TGCGCCAGCAGCCAAGATCAACAGACCCTTAACTATGGCTACACCTTC
TRBV27	-	TRBJ2-6	TRBD1	CASSSVGPGGAGANVLTF	TGTGCCAGCAGTTCCGTCGGTCCAGGGGGCGCTGGGGCCAACGTCCTGACTTTC
TRBV11-2	-	TRBJ2-7	-	CASSLEVVSSYEQYF	TGTGCCAGCAGCTTAGAAGTAGTGAGCTCCTACGAGCAGTACTTC
TRBV4-1	-	TRBJ1-4	TRBD1	CASSQAMGNRGEKLFF	TGCGCCAGCAGCCAAGCTATGGGGAACAGGGGTGAAAAACTGTTTTTT